This TCR beta chain stems from a study of blood T cell repertoires in COVID-19. Study context: Material from acute and convalescent COVID-19 was sourced from the United States, Italy and Spain.

Trimming stripped 2 bases from V and 0 bases from J, with 11 bases between. The CDR3 sequence is 16 residues long. Per the germline V gene, CDR1 is KGHSH and CDR2 is LQKENI. Only in-frame clones appear in the TCRdb table, and some are missing; sequencing was by immunoSEQ multiplex PCR. This sample has some 160,000 clones, with around 81% found just once. The chain is built from TRBV18 and TRBJ2-1; D is perhaps TRBD2 (5 bases). Sequencing used peripheral blood. The receptor was isolated from a man between 65 and 80 years old who had recovered from COVID-19. DNA of the CDR3: TGTGCCAGCTCACCATCGGGATCTAACTCCTACAATGAGCAGTTCTTC. Translation gives CASSPSGSNSYNEQFF. The whole variable domain, remainder taken from reference TRBV18 and TRBJ2-1, is NAGVMQNPRHLVRRRGQEARLRCSPMKGHSHVYWYRQLPEEGLKFMVYLQKENIIDESGMPKERFSAEFPKEGPSILRIQQVVRGDSAAYFCASSPSGSNSYNEQFFGPGTRLTVL.